The clone carrying this T cell receptor (beta chain) was counted many times. Its antigen is unidentified. This sample stems from a study of T cells in Graves' hyperthyroidism and ophthalmopathy. Whole-study results and caveats: It was a median roughly six months before onset that the model predicted ophthalmopathy. In the analysis, a 13 V-J model separated ophthalmopathy from stable hyperthyroidism.

This CDR3 is built from 18 residues. Germline V gene sequence: CDR1 SEHNR, CDR2 FQNEAQ (reference sequence). V lost 2 bases to trimming and J lost 0 bases; unmatched junction nucleotides: 7. Using RNA transcripts as the source, TCR beta CDR3 regions were amplified. When the TCR CDR3 underwent first-round RT-PCR, the HTBI primer set was used. TCRdb passed the multiplex PCR reads through MiXCR, listing each CDR3 protein once. The sample consists of 350,000 to 450,000 distinct CDR3 sequences, over 11% of them appearing once. For Graves' hyperthyroidism to be stable, ophthalmopathy could not progress within 18 months.

The TCR comes from a woman aged 55-70 years with Graves' hyperthyroidism. This sequence joins TRBV7-9 and TRBJ2-4; 10 nucleotides align to TRBD2. The sample taken for sequencing was blood. The CDR3 sequence: CASSLKTSGPQAKNIQYF. CDR3 in DNA: TGTGCCAGCAGCTTAAAGACTAGCGGGCCTCAAGCCAAAAACATTCAGTACTTC.